This record covers a single TCR beta chain. Its target is unknown. Sequencing used immunoSEQ multiplex PCR; TCRdb keeps in-frame clones, though not all of them. Counted here are about 78,000 clones, about four fifths occurring once; the ten biggest clones make up approximately 2.5%. V was shortened by 0 bases and J by 0 bases, with 7 bases between the two germline ends. CDR1 is SGHRS and CDR2 is YFSETQ in the germline V gene. This CDR3 is 15 amino acids long. This record belongs to a study of T cells in localized non-small cell lung cancer. Study-wide points: Appearance in adjacent lung was seen for a median about 60 of the top 100 tumor clones. Uninvolved adjacent lung had the highest recorded T cell clonality, with tumor below it. Heterogeneity cannot be ruled out, as sequencing used one tumor region only. The study linked higher blood T cell density to longer overall survival.

The source material was peripheral blood, sampled before any cancer treatment. The sequence derives from a man between 35 and 75 years old with stage I lung adenocarcinoma. This chain joins TRBV5-1 and TRBJ2-1; D not certain. The CDR3 reads CASSLDGVSYNEQFF. The CDR3 DNA is TGCGCCAGCAGCTTGGATGGGGTCTCCTACAATGAGCAGTTCTTC.